The 14 T cell receptor beta chains below were found in one sample sequenced in a study of radiotherapy plus CTLA-4 blockade in lung cancer. Repertoires were generated with immunoSEQ multiplex PCR, while TCRdb's copy carries only in-frame clones and drops some. The data hold about 120,000 clones, with about 83% observed a single time. This sample comprised peripheral blood, obtained from a patient treated with radiotherapy plus ipilimumab. The receptors stem from a human donor with non-small cell lung cancer who had a partial response to radiotherapy plus ipilimumab.

This clone was observed once. The chain links TRBV9 to TRBJ1-1; TRBD1 matches 7 bases. The V segment lost 4 bases and the J segment 1 base; nucleotides outside the gene matches: 10. The CDR3 totals 16 residues. Germline CDR1 and CDR2: SGDLS and YYNGEE. The CDR3 DNA is TGTGCCAGCAGCCCAACGACAGGGACAAGGAACACTGAAGCTTTCTTT. Encoded protein: CASSPTTGTRNTEAFF.

The chain joins TRBV11-2 to TRBJ1-2, with D perhaps matching TRBD1 (5 bases). Germline V lookup: CDR1 SGHAT, CDR2 FQNNGV. The CDR3 is 14 residues long. The V end was cut by 1 base, the J end by 4 bases, with 10 bases between. The CDR3 protein is CASSLGGGVYGYTF. The CDR3 DNA reads TGTGCCAGCAGCTTAGGCGGGGGGGTCTATGGCTACACCTTC.

The rearrangement uses TRBV7-9 and TRBJ2-7; tentatively, D is TRBD1 (6 bases). The CDR3 contains 14 residues. V was trimmed by 5 bases and J by 7 bases, leaving 18 bases between them. In germline, CDR1 is SEHNR, CDR2 FQNEAQ (reference sequence). CDR3 residues: CASSSTNRAGEQYV. The DNA of the CDR3 is TGTGCCAGCAGCAGCACGAACAGGGCTGGAGAGCAGTACGTC.

This clone appeared once. The V call is TRBV5-4, the J call TRBJ1-2, with TRBD1 matching over 8 bases. The CDR3 contains 16 residues. J was trimmed by 3 bases and V by 1 base; bases with no gene match: 8. Germline CDR1 reads SGHNT; CDR2 reads YYREEE (reference sequence). CDR3 DNA sequence: TGTGCCAGCAGCTTGAGGGAGACAGGGGAACACTATGGCTACACCTTC. Translation: CASSLRETGEHYGYTF.

V usage is TRBV2 and J usage is TRBJ2-3, with 8 bases identical to TRBD2. The CDR3 totals 15 residues. The V segment lost 2 bases and the J segment 2 bases; nucleotides outside the gene matches: 3. Germline values: CDR1 SNHLY, CDR2 FYNNEI. This CDR3 reads CASSEMGLDTDTQYF. CDR3 bases: TGTGCCAGCAGTGAAATGGGACTAGACACAGATACGCAGTATTTT.

This chain connects TRBV1 to TRBJ1-2. TRBV1 represents a pseudogene. The CDR3 runs to 14 residues. For the CDR3, the DNA is TGCACCAGCAGGGGAGCGTGGGATAACTATGGCTACACCTTC. It translates to CTSRGAWDNYGYTF.

The J gene is TRBJ1-1, the V gene TRBV9, with D unclear. Trimming removed 2 bases at V and 0 bases at J, with 11 bases between. CDR1 is SGDLS and CDR2 is YYNGEE in the germline V gene. This CDR3 spans 15 amino acids. The CDR3 sequence is CASSVTPGLNTEAFF. Written as DNA, the CDR3 is TGTGCCAGCAGCGTTACCCCCGGGTTGAACACTGAAGCTTTCTTT.

The CDR3 here is CASSLGARLAATDTQYF. CDR3 in DNA: TGTGCCAGCAGCTTAGGGGCGCGGCTAGCGGCGACAGATACGCAGTATTTT. The rearrangement links TRBV11-2 to TRBJ2-3; 7 nucleotides align to TRBD2. Germline trimming cut 1 base from V and 3 bases from J; bases unmatched to any gene: 10. Germline loops: CDR1 SGHAT, CDR2 FQNNGV. CDR3 length: 17 residues.

CDR3 protein: CASSSLDIAGFYNEQFF. The CDR3 DNA sequence: TGTGCCAGCAGTTCCCTGGACATAGCGGGCTTCTACAATGAGCAGTTCTTC. The chain combines TRBV28 with TRBJ2-1, with 7 positions matching TRBD2. The CDR3 length is 17 residues. V dropped 4 bases and J dropped 3; count of bases not matched to a gene: 12. Per the germline V gene, CDR1 is MDHEN and CDR2 is SYDVKM.

This clone was seen only once. The rearrangement uses TRBV5-6 and TRBJ2-3; D call uncertain. V gave up 1 base and J gave up 4 bases, with 7 bases separating them. CDR3 length: 13 amino acids. From germline, CDR1 is SGHDT and CDR2 YYEEEE. As DNA, the CDR3 is TGTGCCAGCAGCTTGTCGCGTTCAGATACGCAGTATTTT. This sequence encodes CASSLSRSDTQYF.

This clone was seen only once. The rearrangement links TRBV30 to TRBJ2-5; 12 bases line up with TRBD1. V lost 4 bases to trimming and J lost 5 bases; unmatched junction nucleotides: 5. CDR3 size: 14 residues. Germline V CDR1 and CDR2: GTSNPN, SVGIG (reference sequence). The CDR3 sequence is CAWKGTGGQETQYF. CDR3 DNA: TGTGCCTGGAAGGGGACAGGGGGCCAGGAGACCCAGTACTTC.

The chain joins TRBV6-1 to TRBJ2-3; TRBD1 matches 7 bases. The CDR3 sequence is 15 residues long. The ends lost 7 bases at V and 2 bases at J; junction bases unmatched: 9. The germline CDR1 and CDR2 sequences are MNHNS and SASEGT. CDR3 region: CASKRQGMATDTQYF. The CDR3 region has the DNA TGTGCCAGCAAGAGACAGGGTATGGCCACAGATACGCAGTATTTT.

The chain joins TRBV10-3 to TRBJ2-3; 11 positions agree with TRBD1. This CDR3 comprises 15 residues. From germline, CDR1 is ENHRY and CDR2 SYGVKD. V trimming: 3 bases; J trimming: 6 bases; junction bases outside the gene matches: 5. This chain's CDR3 is CAISDGTGGVDTQYF. The CDR3 DNA reads as TGTGCCATCAGTGATGGGACAGGGGGGGTTGATACGCAGTATTTT.

Only a few counts were recorded for this clone. The chain has TRBV28 and TRBJ1-3; D gene ambiguous. Trimming removed 7 bases from V and 8 bases from J, with 9 bases in between. Germline V gene lookup returns CDR1 MDHEN and CDR2 SYDVKM. CDR3 length: 11 residues. The CDR3 sequence is CASKREYTIYF. DNA for the CDR3: TGTGCCAGCAAACGGGAATACACCATATATTTT.